Below, one T cell receptor (beta chain) is given with its context. The data were obtained in a study of blood T cell repertoires in COVID-19. On the study more broadly: Acute and convalescent COVID-19 samples came from the United States, Italy and Spain.

Sequencing used immunoSEQ multiplex PCR; TCRdb keeps in-frame clones, though not all of them. The sample has around 180,000 clones, about 83% seen once. Source material: peripheral blood. The clonotype was recovered from a human donor in a cohort sampled during active COVID-19.

The DNA for the CDR3 is TGTGCCAGCAGTTACGGGAGCTCCTACAATGAGCAGTTCTTC. It specifies CASSYGSSYNEQFF. V and J are TRBV6-2 or TRBV6-3 and TRBJ2-1, with a possible D match to TRBD2 (5 bases). V lost 2 bases and J 0 bases, leaving 5 bases between the germline ends. Germline V gene lookup returns CDR1 MNHEY and CDR2 SVGEGT. This CDR3 spans 14 amino acids.